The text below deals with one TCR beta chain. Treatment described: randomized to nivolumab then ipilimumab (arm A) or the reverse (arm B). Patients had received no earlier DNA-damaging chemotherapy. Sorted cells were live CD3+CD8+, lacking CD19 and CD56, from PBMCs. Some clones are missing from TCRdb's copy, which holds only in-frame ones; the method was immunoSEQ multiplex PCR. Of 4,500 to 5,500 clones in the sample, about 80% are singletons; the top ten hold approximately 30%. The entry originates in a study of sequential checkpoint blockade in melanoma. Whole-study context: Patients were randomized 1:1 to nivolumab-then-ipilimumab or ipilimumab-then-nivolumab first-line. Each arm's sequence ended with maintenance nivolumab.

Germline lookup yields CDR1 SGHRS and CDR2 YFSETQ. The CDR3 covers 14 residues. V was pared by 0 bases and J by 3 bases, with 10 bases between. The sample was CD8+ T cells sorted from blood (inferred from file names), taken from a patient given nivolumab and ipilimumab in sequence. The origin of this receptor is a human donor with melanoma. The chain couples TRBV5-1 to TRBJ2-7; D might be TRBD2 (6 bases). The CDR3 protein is CASSLGDFHYEQYF. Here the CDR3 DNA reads TGCGCCAGCAGCTTGGGGGACTTTCACTACGAGCAGTACTTC.